These 6 T cell receptor beta chains were sequenced from one sample in a study of cytomegalovirus exposure and HLA in healthy donors (TCRdb year 2017). The library was produced with the immunoSEQ multiplex PCR assay. A mixture of 60 forward primers for TCR Vbeta segments and 13 reverse primers for TCR Jbeta segments was used in the multiplex PCR. Drawn from immuneACCESS, this table holds only the in-frame rearrangements with V and J called that TCRdb kept. Clones are partly lost; checked studies trace under half to an unresolved V gene and leave the rest unexplained. The sample table lists about 140,000 clones, nearly 80% of them with a count of one. Roughly 4.7% of the sample rests with the top ten. The specimen sequenced was PBMCs. These TCRs come from a male donor in good health and CMV-seronegative.

The genes are TRBV30 and TRBJ1-1; possible D gene TRBD1, 5 bases. The germline V and J ends were trimmed by 0 bases and 4 bases, with 15 bases remaining between them. In germline, CDR1 is GTSNPN, CDR2 SVGIG (reference sequence). The length of the CDR3 is 15 residues. CDR3 sequence reads: CAWSVRGIFGTEAFF. CDR3 DNA sequence: TGTGCCTGGAGTGTACGGGGGATTTTTGGCACTGAAGCTTTCTTT.

The chain combines TRBV2 with TRBJ1-1; tentatively, D is TRBD1 (6 bases). V gave up 4 bases and J gave up 1 base, with 10 bases separating them. Per the germline V gene, CDR1 is SNHLY and CDR2 is FYNNEI. This CDR3 spans 14 amino acids. Written as DNA, the CDR3 is TGTGCCAGCAGTGGTAGCAGGGGGAACACTGAAGCTTTCTTT. Protein sequence: CASSGSRGNTEAFF. Filled out from reference TRBV2 and TRBJ1-1, the complete variable domain reads EPEVTQTPSHQVTQMGQEVILRCVPISNHLYFYWYRQILGQKVEFLVSFYNNEISEKSEIFDDQFSVERPDGSNFTLKIRSTKLEDSAMYFCASSGSRGNTEAFFGQGTRLTVV.

The V and J genes are TRBV6-5 and TRBJ2-7; 7 bases match TRBD2. This CDR3 spans 14 amino acids. The germline V gene has CDR1 MNHEY and CDR2 SVGAGI. With V trimmed by 2 bases and J by 3 bases, 4 bases remained unmatched. CDR3 residues: CASSYRRGSYEQYF. The CDR3 nucleotides are TGTGCCAGCAGTTACCGGCGGGGGAGCTACGAGCAGTACTTC.

V and J are TRBV6-1 and TRBJ2-5; tentative D call: TRBD2 (5 bases). V lost 7 bases and J 1 base, leaving 13 bases between the germline ends. Germline V gene data show CDR1 as MNHNS and CDR2 as SASEGT. The CDR3 length is 14 residues. CDR3 nucleotides: TGTGCCAGCAAGGTAGCGACCTTCCAAGAGACCCAGTACTTC. This sequence encodes CASKVATFQETQYF.

This sequence joins TRBV9 and TRBJ1-6; weak D call: TRBD1 (5 bases). The CDR3 sequence is 15 residues long. V lost 0 bases and J 7 bases, leaving 11 bases between the germline ends. The germline CDR1 and CDR2 sequences are SGDLS and YYNGEE. CDR3 protein: CASSVGHGGNSPLHF. The CDR3 coding sequence is TGTGCCAGCAGCGTAGGCCACGGGGGAAATTCACCCCTCCACTTT.

The rearrangement joins TRBV2 to TRBJ2-2, with D perhaps matching TRBD2 (6 bases). Between the trimmed V and J ends, which lost 8 bases and 0 bases, there was a span of 10 bases. This CDR3 is 14 amino acids long. Germline lookup yields CDR1 SNHLY and CDR2 FYNNEI. The CDR3 DNA reads TGTGCCAGCCTAAGGGACTCGAACACCGGGGAGCTGTTTTTT. Translation: CASLRDSNTGELFF.